This T cell receptor (beta chain) was captured by sequencing in a study of blood T cell repertoires in COVID-19. Study-wide context: T cells, B-cell-depleted T cells, or PBMCs provided the cDNA or gDNA that served as material.

The germline V gene has CDR1 SGHAT and CDR2 FQNNGV. The trim removed 1 base at V and 8 bases at J, leaving 10 bases unmatched. There are 16 residues in the CDR3. Using immunoSEQ multiplex PCR, the repertoire was profiled, and TCRdb retains in-frame clones only, with some absent. The sample has about 400,000 clones, roughly 88% seen once. Enrollees, roughly 18 to 95 years old, lived in 24 US areas. Participants were placed into cohorts based on the clinical history they reported. The sequenced sample was PBMCs or T cells enriched from blood (not recorded which). The gene calls are TRBV11-2 and TRBJ2-1; TRBD1 matches 8 bases. The receptor was isolated from a woman aged 40 to 49 with acute COVID-19. CDR3 sequence: CASSLVSRGLSDEQFF. The CDR3 coding sequence is TGTGCCAGCAGCTTAGTGAGCAGGGGGCTTAGCGATGAGCAGTTCTTC.